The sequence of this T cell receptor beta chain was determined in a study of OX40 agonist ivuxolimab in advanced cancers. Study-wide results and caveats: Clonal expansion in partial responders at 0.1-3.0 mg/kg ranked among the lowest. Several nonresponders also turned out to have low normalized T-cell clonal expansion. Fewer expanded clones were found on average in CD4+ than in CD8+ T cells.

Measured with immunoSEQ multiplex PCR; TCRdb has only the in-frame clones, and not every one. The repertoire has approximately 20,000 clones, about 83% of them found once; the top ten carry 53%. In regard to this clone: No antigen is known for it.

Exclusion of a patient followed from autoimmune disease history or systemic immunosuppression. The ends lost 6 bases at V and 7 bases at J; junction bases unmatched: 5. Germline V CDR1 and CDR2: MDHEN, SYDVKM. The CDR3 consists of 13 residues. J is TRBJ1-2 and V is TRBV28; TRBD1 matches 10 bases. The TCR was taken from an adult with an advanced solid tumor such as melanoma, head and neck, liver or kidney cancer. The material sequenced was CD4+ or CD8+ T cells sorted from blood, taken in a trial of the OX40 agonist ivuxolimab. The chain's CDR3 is CASRWTGGSGYTF. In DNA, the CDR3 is TGTGCCAGCAGGTGGACAGGGGGGAGTGGCTACACCTTC.